This T cell receptor beta chain was sequenced during a study of vaccination and CD4 T cells after COVID-19. Overall study findings and caveats: In convalescent patients, 304 of 307 vaccine-specific clones were spike mono-reactive. The analysis of convalescent patients involved relatively few individuals and lacked early post-infection timepoints.

Treatment in this sample: roughly 10-day PBMC culture with coronavirus spike peptide pools or control peptides (ViraFEST assay). This clonotype was counted a few times. The antigen remains unidentified. The germline V gene encodes CDR1 SGHAT and CDR2 FQNNGV. The CDR3 extends over 16 amino acids. Unmatched junction bases numbered 12, after V lost 5 bases and J lost 3 bases. Sequence data for DNA of cultured CD4+ T cells were generated by the Oncomine TCR Beta short-read assay. TCRdb used MiXCR to reprocess the PCR reads, holding one entry per CDR3 protein. This sample has roughly 28,000 distinct CDR3 sequences, with 40% to 55% found just once.

The receptor was derived from a human donor who received a COVID-19 vaccine. Sequencing used CD4+ T cells from blood, cultured in vitro, obtained before SARS-CoV-2 vaccination. The V gene is TRBV11-2, the J gene TRBJ1-1; the match to TRBD1 covers 7 bases. CDR3 in DNA: TGTGCCAGCAGCCCCGCCGGACAGGCGTTTTACACTGAAGCTTTCTTT. Translated, it gives CASSPAGQAFYTEAFF.